Below, 16 T cell receptor beta chains from the same sample are listed, as sequenced in a study of blood T cell repertoires in COVID-19. Using immunoSEQ multiplex PCR, the repertoire was profiled, and TCRdb retains in-frame clones only, with some absent. The sample consists of some 390,000 clones, about nine tenths of them appearing once. Sequencing was performed on peripheral blood. The source is a woman aged 40 to 50 with COVID-19, enrolled during active disease.

The V call is TRBV28, the J call TRBJ2-2, with D possibly being TRBD1 (5 bases). V was trimmed by 8 bases and J by 3 bases, leaving 7 bases between them. The CDR3 is made up of 12 amino acids. Germline V gene data show CDR1 as MDHEN and CDR2 as SYDVKM. The CDR3 is CASLGDTGELFF. The CDR3 coding sequence is TGTGCCAGCTTAGGGGACACCGGGGAGCTGTTTTTT.

The chain couples TRBV2 to TRBJ2-2, with TRBD1 as a possible D gene (5 bases). V lost 6 bases, J lost 1 base, and 9 bases lay in between. The germline V gene has CDR1 SNHLY and CDR2 FYNNEI. The CDR3 extends over 14 amino acids. CDR3 DNA: TGTGCCAGCAGAGACAGCGTGAACACCGGGGAGCTGTTTTTT. Its translation: CASRDSVNTGELFF.

The chain links TRBV6-2 or TRBV6-3 to TRBJ2-3; D possibly corresponds to TRBD1 (5 bases). The CDR3 extends over 15 amino acids. In germline, CDR1 is MNHEY, CDR2 SVGEGT. Trimming took off 5 bases at V and 0 bases at J, with 12 bases between the two ends. DNA for the CDR3: TGTGCCAGCAGTGCTATTGGGGCTAGCACAGATACGCAGTATTTT. As protein: CASSAIGASTDTQYF.

This clone came up once. The gene calls are TRBV18 and TRBJ2-7; 7 bases match TRBD2. The CDR3 extends over 15 amino acids. V shed 3 bases and J 7 bases; nucleotides not matched to a gene: 12. The germline V gene has CDR1 KGHSH and CDR2 LQKENI. The CDR3 bases are TGTGCCAGCTCACCTGCGTCGGGGGGTGTTAAGGAGCAGTACTTC. As protein: CASSPASGGVKEQYF. Combining the CDR3 with reference TRBV18 and TRBJ2-7 gives the whole variable domain NAGVMQNPRHLVRRRGQEARLRCSPMKGHSHVYWYRQLPEEGLKFMVYLQKENIIDESGMPKERFSAEFPKEGPSILRIQQVVRGDSAAYFCASSPASGGVKEQYFGPGTRLTVT.

For the CDR3, the DNA is TGTGCCAGCAGTTTGCACAACTTAGGGACAGGGAGTAACTATGGCTACACCTTC. This gives the protein CASSLHNLGTGSNYGYTF. The chain recombines TRBV28 with TRBJ1-2; 9 positions agree with TRBD1. The CDR3 consists of 18 residues. V lost 3 bases, J lost 1 base, and 12 bases stayed unmatched. Germline V gene data show CDR1 as MDHEN and CDR2 as SYDVKM.

The V and J genes are TRBV7-9 and TRBJ1-5; unclear D gene. CDR1 and CDR2 from the germline V gene are SEHNR and FQNEAQ (reference sequence). Trimming pared 3 bases from V and 1 base from J, leaving 13 bases between. This CDR3 has 16 amino acids. CDR3 DNA sequence: TGTGCCAGCAGCTTCGAGGGCATGGGGAGCAATCAGCCCCAGCATTTT. Protein sequence: CASSFEGMGSNQPQHF. Based on the CDR3 plus reference TRBV7-9 and TRBJ1-5, the full variable domain is DTGVSQNPRHKITKRGQNVTFRCDPISEHNRLYWYRQTLGQGPEFLTYFQNEAQLEKSRLLSDRFSAERPKGSFSTLEIQRTEQGDSAMYLCASSFEGMGSNQPQHFGDGTRLSIL.

CDR3 sequence (DNA): TGTGCCAGCAGCCGGGACAGAGGGCAGCCCCAGCATTTT. Protein: CASSRDRGQPQHF. The chain uses TRBV7-3 and TRBJ1-5; 7 nucleotides match TRBD1. The CDR3 is 13 residues long. CDR1 and CDR2 from the germline V gene are SGHTA and FQGTGA. With V trimmed by 5 bases and J by 7 bases, 5 bases remained unmatched.

The chain couples TRBV28 to TRBJ1-1; D ambiguous. Germline V gene sequence: CDR1 MDHEN, CDR2 SYDVKM. The CDR3 has 15 residues. Trimming took off 5 bases at V and 1 base at J, with 14 bases between the two ends. In DNA, the CDR3 is TGTGCCAGCAGTCCCCACGAGGTAGGGAACACTGAAGCTTTCTTT. It codes for CASSPHEVGNTEAFF.

The chain combines TRBV9 with TRBJ1-3; D is unclear. CDR1 SGDLS and CDR2 YYNGEE come from the germline V gene. This CDR3 has 12 amino acids. With 3 bases removed from V and 8 bases from J, the gap between germline ends came to 9 bases. This CDR3 reads CASSGPGYTIYF. The CDR3 DNA reads as TGTGCCAGCAGCGGCCCGGGTTACACCATATATTTT.

The chain is built from TRBV29-1 and TRBJ1-1; no firm D call. Trimming pared 6 bases from V and 8 bases from J, leaving 13 bases between. Per the germline V gene, CDR1 is SQVTM and CDR2 is ANQGSEA. The CDR3 totals 11 residues. The CDR3 bases are TGCAGCGTCTCCGAAACGGTGGAAGCTTTCTTT. Residues: CSVSETVEAFF.

The chain combines TRBV6-6 with TRBJ1-4, with a tentative D call TRBD1 (5 bases). CDR1 is MNHNY, CDR2 SVGAGI, per germline (reference sequence). Trimming stripped 5 bases from V and 4 bases from J, with 26 bases between. The CDR3 sequence is 19 residues long. Here the CDR3 DNA reads TGTGCCAGCAGTCCGACCGCGGGGGGTTTTGGGCCCGTTAATGAAAAACTGTTTTTT. This codes for CASSPTAGGFGPVNEKLFF.

This rearrangement joins TRBV5-1 to TRBJ1-2, with a weak D call TRBD1 (5 bases). The CDR3 covers 15 residues. The germline gives CDR1 SGHRS, CDR2 YFSETQ. Between the trimmed V and J ends, which lost 3 bases and 0 bases, there was a span of 12 bases. The CDR3 DNA reads TGCGCCAGCAGCTCCTCACAGGTCTCTAACTATGGCTACACCTTC. This gives the protein CASSSSQVSNYGYTF.

V is TRBV6-6 and J is TRBJ2-2; 7 bases are a match to TRBD2. Unmatched junction bases numbered 2, after V lost 0 bases and J lost 4 bases. The CDR3 has 15 residues. Germline CDR1 reads MNHNY; CDR2 reads SVGAGI (reference sequence). In DNA, the CDR3 is TGTGCCAGCAGTTACTCGACTAGCCGCACCGGGGAGCTGTTTTTT. The encoded protein is CASSYSTSRTGELFF.

The V gene is TRBV30, the J gene TRBJ1-1, with a weak D call TRBD1 (6 bases). The V gene's germline CDR1 is GTSNPN and CDR2 SVGIG (reference sequence). The CDR3 is 13 residues long. V was pared by 4 bases and J by 3 bases, with 12 bases between. CDR3 bases: TGTGCCTGGAACCAGGGGCGGGACACTGAAGCTTTCTTT. It is translated as CAWNQGRDTEAFF.

This rearrangement joins TRBV28 to TRBJ2-5; 9 bases align to TRBD2. Unmatched junction bases numbered 14, after V lost 5 bases and J lost 4 bases. The CDR3 extends over 17 amino acids. CDR1 is MDHEN, CDR2 SYDVKM, per germline. CDR3 coding DNA: TGTGCCAGCAGTCGCCGAATGGGGCGGGAGGGGAGAGAGACCCAGTACTTC. Protein sequence: CASSRRMGREGRETQYF.

This clone occurred once. This chain uses TRBV5-4 with TRBJ2-3; 10 positions match TRBD2. The CDR3 has 16 amino acids. Trimming took 5 bases from V and 1 from J; bases not matched to a gene: 7. CDR1 SGHNT and CDR2 YYREEE come from the germline V gene (reference sequence). The CDR3 loop is CASSRGLAVGTDTQYF. The CDR3 bases are TGTGCCAGCAGTCGCGGACTAGCGGTCGGCACAGATACGCAGTATTTT.